The clone carrying this TCR beta chain was detected many times. Its antigen is unidentified. This specimen belongs to a study of breast tumors, draining lymph nodes, adjacent tissues. Notes on the study in general: Tumor and nontumor repertoires were significantly more similar in luminal-like than in basal-like breast cancer. Data only fit, rather than demonstrated, lymph node origin of most tumor T cells. Tumors had less TCR diversity than lymph nodes, more than nontumor tissue.

Per the germline V gene, CDR1 is LNHNV and CDR2 is YYDKDF (reference sequence). The CDR3 is 16 residues long. V lost 5 bases, J lost 8 bases, and 21 bases lay in between. Axillary draining lymph nodes of breast cancer patients supplied the node samples. One entry per CDR3 protein, called by TCRdb with MiXCR from the multiplex PCR reads. The repertoire holds about 120,000 distinct CDR3 sequences, with just under 20% as singletons. The chain joins TRBV15 to TRBJ1-4, with D maybe TRBD1 (6 bases). The TCR was taken from a female donor with breast cancer. Some clones in this sample may be carry-over from other donors' samples. Sequenced: axillary lymph node tissue. The CDR3 DNA reads as TGTGCCACCAGCTCCAACGAACAGGGCCTAGAGGAAAAACTGTTTTTT. It encodes CATSSNEQGLEEKLFF. The variable domain in full, with the rest retrieved from reference TRBV15 and TRBJ1-4, is DAMVIQNPRYQVTQFGKPVTLSCSQTLNHNVMYWYQQKSSQAPKLLFHYYDKDFNNEADTPDNFQSRRPNTSFCFLDIRSPGLGDTAMYLCATSSNEQGLEEKLFFGSGTQLSVL.